This T cell receptor beta chain was observed in a study of tumor-infiltrating lymphocytes in primary liver carcinoma. The wider study: Subjects consisted of male and female patients aged 30 to 69 years. Study results and caveats: Only around 7-25% of top clones occurred in all five tumor regions.

Starting material for RNA and DNA co-extraction consisted of roughly 19-31 mg of unsorted bulk tissue. Five separate regions were sampled from each tumor. Uniformly, tumor samples exhibited a viable tumor cell fraction exceeding 85%. Germline V CDR1 and CDR2: MNHEY, SVGAGI. This CDR3 spans 18 amino acids. Reverse transcription of 500 ng total RNA with a constant-region primer produced TCR beta cDNA. Three nested multiplex PCR rounds, a slightly modified ARM-PCR, produced the libraries for TCR beta. TRBV1-TRBV30 forward primers paired with a C-beta reverse primer drove the first two PCR rounds, roughly 10 cycles each. TCRdb recomputed calls from the multiplex PCR reads with MiXCR, one row per CDR3 protein. The sample lists over 95,000 distinct CDR3 sequences, over 55% occurring once. Comment on this clonotype: Its antigen is as yet unknown. The junction does not match germline at one end; this may be a read error.

This receptor was identified in a woman aged 60-70 years with primary liver carcinoma and hepatitis B virus infection. The rearrangement uses TRBV6-5 and TRBJ2-6; D not certain. Sequencing used liver tumor tissue from sampling region 5. Subset specified: tumor region T5, tumor centre. In nucleotides, the CDR3 is TGTGCCATCAGTTACTCGGTGGTATTCCCCTCTGGGGCCAACGTCCTGACTTTC. It yields the protein CAISYSVVFPSGANVLTF.